Presented here are 9 T cell receptor beta chains from one specimen sequenced in a study of ipilimumab plus nivolumab after autologous stem cell transplantation. TCRdb keeps only in-frame clones here, not all; method: immunoSEQ multiplex PCR. The sample carries some 45,000 clones, over 75% recorded once. Sample: PBMCs, taken in a trial of ipilimumab plus nivolumab as post-transplant consolidation. The receptors derive from a male donor with multiple myeloma.

This clone was seen only once. The genes are TRBV19 and TRBJ2-5, with TRBD1 as a possible D gene (5 bases). V was pared by 7 bases and J by 2 bases, with 17 bases between. From germline, CDR1 is LNHDA and CDR2 SQIVND (reference sequence). This CDR3 comprises 15 residues. The CDR3 loop is CASTPPGGAQETQYF. The CDR3 DNA sequence: TGTGCCAGTACCCCTCCTGGTGGGGCGCAAGAGACCCAGTACTTC.

J is TRBJ2-5 and V is TRBV12-5; D possibly corresponds to TRBD2 (7 bases). CDR1 and CDR2 from the germline V gene are LGHNT and FRNRAP. Trimming left V 3 bases short and J 5 bases short, with 19 bases between. CDR3 length: 16 residues. CDR3 bases: TGTGCTAGTGGTTTAGTTCAACAGGGAGGGTCGGAGACCCAGTACTTC. Its translation: CASGLVQQGGSETQYF.

The V call is TRBV10-3, the J call TRBJ1-1; a possible D gene is TRBD1 (5 bases). The CDR3 runs to 21 residues. V dropped 2 bases and J dropped 2 bases, with 30 bases sitting between them. Germline V CDR1 and CDR2: ENHRY, SYGVKD. The CDR3 sequence is CAISEHRGVDYRLTENTEAFF. DNA for the CDR3: TGTGCCATCAGTGAGCATAGGGGCGTGGATTACCGACTGACAGAAAACACTGAAGCTTTCTTT.

The chain has TRBV2 and TRBJ2-3; the match to TRBD2 covers 8 bases. CDR3 length: 17 residues. Trimming removed 2 bases from V and 3 bases from J; junction bases left unmatched: 10. Germline lookup yields CDR1 SNHLY and CDR2 FYNNEI. CDR3 sequence: CASSESSSSGSTDTQYF. CDR3 sequence (DNA): TGTGCCAGCAGTGAATCGTCGTCCAGCGGGAGTACAGATACGCAGTATTTT. The complete variable domain, with remaining parts taken from reference TRBV2 and TRBJ2-3, reads EPEVTQTPSHQVTQMGQEVILRCVPISNHLYFYWYRQILGQKVEFLVSFYNNEISEKSEIFDDQFSVERPDGSNFTLKIRSTKLEDSAMYFCASSESSSSGSTDTQYFGPGTRLTVL.

DNA for the CDR3: TGTGCCAGCAGCTTAGTGCGACAGGGTGTGGCCCAGTACTTC. Translated, it gives CASSLVRQGVAQYF. This chain uses TRBV7-9 with TRBJ2-5; 7 nucleotides align to TRBD1. Losses at the gene ends were 1 base for V and 9 bases for J; bases not matched to a gene: 8. Germline V gives CDR1 SEHNR, CDR2 FQNEAQ (reference sequence). The CDR3 totals 14 residues.

The table lists this clone with a few counts. V is TRBV19 and J is TRBJ1-3; 7 positions agree with TRBD1. The V and J ends lost 4 bases and 2 bases, in that order; junction bases with no gene match: 5. This CDR3 spans 15 amino acids. Germline V gene lookup returns CDR1 LNHDA and CDR2 SQIVND (reference sequence). DNA of the CDR3: TGTGCCAGTAGTACGCTCGGACAGGCTGGAAACACCATATATTTT. It specifies CASSTLGQAGNTIYF.

J is TRBJ1-6 and V is TRBV28, with 9 positions matching TRBD1. Germline lookup yields CDR1 MDHEN and CDR2 SYDVKM. The J segment lost 8 bases and the V segment lost 4 bases, leaving 9 bases of the junction unmatched. The CDR3 runs to 16 residues. The CDR3 is CASSSSLGQGYSPLHF. Here the CDR3 DNA reads TGTGCCAGCAGTTCCTCATTGGGACAGGGCTATTCACCCCTCCACTTT.

V usage is TRBV5-6 and J usage is TRBJ2-5; no reliable D call. Trimming cost V 2 bases and J 0 bases, with 8 bases left between them. Germline assignment: CDR1 SGHDT and CDR2 YYEEEE. This CDR3 spans 14 amino acids. CDR3 protein: CASSFLANQETQYF. CDR3 DNA sequence: TGTGCCAGCAGCTTCCTCGCGAACCAAGAGACCCAGTACTTC. The entire variable domain, with the rest obtained from reference TRBV5-6 and TRBJ2-5, is as follows: DAGVTQSPTHLIKTRGQQVTLRCSPKSGHDTVSWYQQALGQGPQFIFQYYEEEERQRGNFPDRFSGHQFPNYSSELNVNALLLGDSALYLCASSFLANQETQYFGPGTRLLVL.

V is TRBV9 and J is TRBJ2-7; tentatively, D is TRBD1 (6 bases). V was cut by 4 bases and J by 2 bases, with 19 bases left in between. Looked up from germline, CDR1 is SGDLS and CDR2 is YYNGEE. The CDR3 consists of 16 residues. CDR3 region: CASSPNPRGAPYEQYF. CDR3 DNA: TGTGCCAGCAGCCCAAACCCCAGGGGTGCCCCCTACGAGCAGTACTTC.